This TCR beta chain derives from a study of beta chain features in type 1 diabetes. The wider study: All samples combined gave under 110,000,000 sorted cells for examination.

Germline loops: CDR1 LGHNA, CDR2 YNFKEQ. V lost 1 base to trimming and J lost 5 bases; unmatched junction nucleotides: 6. The CDR3 has 16 residues. Study-wide points: High TCR expression in some cells could lead to their over-representation in cDNA sequencing. Patients' naive, central memory and regulatory TCRB repertoires appeared more alike than those of healthy donors. There was no resolution here of whether HLA type influences TCRB rearrangement. In all four CD4+ subsets, TCRB CDR3 length was significantly, moderately reduced in type 1 diabetes.

A remark on this clone: Antigen: not known.

All of the isolated RNA was reverse transcribed, so expressed TCRB transcripts were sequenced. Libraries were prepared by immunoSEQ multiplex PCR; TCRdb keeps only in-frame clonotypes and omits some of them. The sample records 23,000 or so clones, approximately 69% being singletons. V gene TRBV4-2 combines with J gene TRBJ1-5, with 9 bases fitting TRBD1. This TCR came from a man between 18 and 35 years old with type 1 diabetes. Sequences were obtained from Tregs from blood. The chain's CDR3 is CASSQGDRAFDQPQHF. The DNA for the CDR3 is TGTGCCAGCAGCCAAGGGGACAGGGCCTTTGATCAGCCCCAGCATTTT.